These 9 T cell receptor beta chains were all obtained from the same sample, sequenced in a study of T-cell memory formation after mild COVID-19. TCRdb re-analysed the 5' RACE reads in MiXCR, keeping a single row per CDR3 protein. The sample lists around 140,000 distinct CDR3 sequences; under 7% were seen once. The sequenced sample consisted of PBMCs or a T cell subset sorted from them (not recorded which). All receptors derive from an adult woman who had mild COVID-19 (a few samples of this study predate the infection). Cell type and time point are not known.

This chain links TRBV2 with TRBJ2-1; 12 bases agree with TRBD2. The CDR3 covers 16 residues. Trimming at V came to 6 bases and at J to 2 bases, leaving 5 bases not matched to a gene. Germline lookup yields CDR1 SNHLY and CDR2 FYNNEI. CDR3 protein: CASRTSGRRAYNEQFF. The DNA of the CDR3 is TGTGCCAGCAGAACTAGCGGGAGGAGAGCCTACAATGAGCAGTTCTTC.

The chain uses TRBV11-2 and TRBJ2-5; D possibly corresponds to TRBD2 (5 bases). The CDR3 has 14 amino acids. The germline CDR1 and CDR2 sequences are SGHAT and FQNNGV. V was pared by 3 bases and J by 2 bases, with 10 bases between. This chain's CDR3 is CASSLRAVQETQYF. The CDR3 nucleotides are TGTGCCAGCAGCTTGAGAGCGGTGCAAGAGACCCAGTACTTC.

This clonotype was recorded at least ten times. This rearrangement joins TRBV7-8 to TRBJ1-6; 8 nucleotides agree with TRBD1. Germline V gene data show CDR1 as SGHVS and CDR2 as FQNEAQ. This CDR3 has 14 residues. The V and J ends lost 5 bases and 6 bases, in that order; junction bases with no gene match: 3. CDR3 in amino acids: CASSLDRGNSPLHF. CDR3 in DNA: TGTGCCAGCAGCCTCGACAGGGGTAATTCACCCCTCCACTTT. Supplemented by reference TRBV7-8 and TRBJ1-6, the full variable domain reads GAGVSQSPRYKVAKRGQDVALRCDPISGHVSLFWYQQALGQGPEFLTYFQNEAQLDKSGLPSDRFFAERPEGSVSTLKIQRTQQEDSAVYLCASSLDRGNSPLHFGNGTRLTVT.

In this sample, this clonotype turned up many times. The chain has TRBV6-5 and TRBJ2-1; 13 positions match TRBD2. The V and J ends lost 5 bases and 6 bases, in that order; junction bases with no gene match: 1. This CDR3 contains 14 residues. CDR1 is MNHEY, CDR2 SVGAGI, per germline. The CDR3 DNA sequence: TGTGCCAGCAGTGGACTAGCGGGGGTCAATGAGCAGTTCTTC. The encoded protein is CASSGLAGVNEQFF.

This clonotype was recorded a few times. The chain couples TRBV3-1 to TRBJ2-7, with D possibly TRBD1 on 6 matching bases. This CDR3 contains 16 residues. Germline V gene data show CDR1 as LGHDT and CDR2 as YNNKEL (reference sequence). Trimming took off 0 bases at V and 0 bases at J, with 12 bases between the two ends. CDR3 region: CASSQDQGLSSYEQYF. DNA for the CDR3: TGTGCCAGCAGCCAAGATCAGGGGCTCAGCTCCTACGAGCAGTACTTC.

This clonotype was observed at least ten times. The gene calls are TRBV18 and TRBJ2-7; 9 bases agree with TRBD1. V shed 5 bases, J shed 1 base, and the junction held 3 bases outside the gene matches. The CDR3 is 14 residues long. Germline V CDR1 and CDR2: KGHSH, LQKENI. The CDR3 DNA is TGTGCCAGCTCAACCGGGACAGGGTCCTACGAGCAGTACTTC. It specifies CASSTGTGSYEQYF.

The V gene is TRBV6-6, the J gene TRBJ1-2; maybe TRBD1 (5 bases). CDR3 length: 15 residues. V lost 5 bases, J lost 2 bases, and 15 bases lay in between. Germline-derived CDR1 and CDR2 are MNHNY and SVGAGI (reference sequence). CDR3 region: CASSEPGDGNYGYTF. As DNA, the CDR3 is TGTGCCAGCAGTGAACCCGGGGACGGCAACTATGGCTACACCTTC.

This clonotype occurred a few times. The chain uses TRBV19 and TRBJ1-1, with 11 bases matching TRBD1. The junction had 6 bases not matched to a gene; V was cut back by 5 bases and J by 7 bases. Per the germline V gene, CDR1 is LNHDA and CDR2 is SQIVND (reference sequence). This CDR3 spans 14 amino acids. As DNA, the CDR3 is TGTGCCAGTAGTCCAGGGGACAGGGGGTATGAAGCTTTCTTT. Encoded protein: CASSPGDRGYEAFF.

This clonotype was detected many times. The V gene is TRBV5-1, the J gene TRBJ1-2; 7 nucleotides match TRBD1. The CDR3 length is 13 residues. V gave up 4 bases and J gave up 4 bases; unmatched junction bases: 4. Germline lookup yields CDR1 SGHRS and CDR2 YFSETQ. Here the CDR3 DNA reads TGCGCCAGCAGCCCCTCAGGGGGCTATGGCTACACCTTC. This codes for CASSPSGGYGYTF.